These 17 T cell receptor beta chains originate from one sample sequenced in a study of T cell responses to AZD1222 COVID-19 vaccine. Profiling relied on immunoSEQ multiplex PCR, and the TCRdb table lists in-frame clones only, not all of them. Found here are more than 90,000 clones, more than 75% of them singletons; the top ten hold around 4%. The sequences come from peripheral blood, collected 28 days after the second AZD1222 dose. The receptors were sampled from an adult who received the AZD1222 COVID-19 vaccine.

V gene TRBV2 combines with J gene TRBJ1-1; 9 bases match TRBD1. This CDR3 contains 16 residues. Germline CDR1 reads SNHLY; CDR2 reads FYNNEI. The V and J ends lost 6 bases and 1 base, in that order; junction bases with no gene match: 9. Here the CDR3 DNA reads TGTGCCAGCAGGCCGGGACAGGGATATGGGAACACTGAAGCTTTCTTT. This translates into CASRPGQGYGNTEAFF.

This chain connects TRBV6-2 or TRBV6-3 to TRBJ2-2; possible D gene TRBD2, 6 bases. This CDR3 has 17 residues. Germline V lookup: CDR1 MNHEY, CDR2 SVGEGT. The germline V and J ends were trimmed by 6 bases and 8 bases, with 25 bases remaining between them. CDR3 in DNA: TGTGCCAGCAGCCTACTAGGCGGGACCGCGAGTGTAGGGGAGCTGTTTTTT. This translates into CASSLLGGTASVGELFF.

The rearrangement links TRBV18 to TRBJ2-5; D might be TRBD2 (5 bases). Trimming pared 6 bases from V and 4 bases from J, leaving 9 bases between. The CDR3 contains 12 residues. Germline V gene lookup returns CDR1 KGHSH and CDR2 LQKENI. CDR3 sequence: CASSGERETQYF. The DNA for the CDR3 is TGTGCCAGCTCCGGGGAGAGAGAGACCCAGTACTTC.

This chain connects TRBV11-2 to TRBJ2-4, with a weak D call TRBD2 (5 bases). The CDR3 totals 19 residues. In germline, CDR1 is SGHAT, CDR2 FQNNGV. V lost 4 bases and J 0 bases, leaving 22 bases between the germline ends. CDR3 amino acids: CASSSGKGSPSLAKNIQYF. The DNA of the CDR3 is TGTGCCAGCAGCTCGGGAAAGGGCAGTCCTTCCCTAGCCAAAAACATTCAGTACTTC.

The V and J genes are TRBV9 and TRBJ2-1; possible D gene TRBD2, 5 bases. Germline values: CDR1 SGDLS, CDR2 YYNGEE. V was pared by 1 base and J by 6 bases, with 14 bases between. There are 15 residues in the CDR3. The chain's CDR3 is CASSVLLGSGNEQFF. CDR3 nucleotide sequence: TGTGCCAGCAGCGTACTACTAGGTTCGGGCAATGAGCAGTTCTTC. Complete variable domain (other parts from reference TRBV9 and TRBJ2-1): DSGVTQTPKHLITATGQRVTLRCSPRSGDLSVYWYQQSLDQGLQFLIQYYNGEERAKGNILERFSAQQFPDLHSELNLSSLELGDSALYFCASSVLLGSGNEQFFGPGTRLTVL.

The CDR3 nucleotides read TGTGCCAGCCTTACAGGGAAGGGGTACAATGAGCAGTTCTTC. This translates into CASLTGKGYNEQFF. This rearrangement joins TRBV28 to TRBJ2-1, with D maybe TRBD1 (6 bases). Germline V lookup: CDR1 MDHEN, CDR2 SYDVKM. Between the trimmed V and J ends, which lost 8 bases and 4 bases, there was a span of 15 bases. This CDR3 contains 14 residues.

The rearrangement uses TRBV28 and TRBJ2-3, with D possibly being TRBD1 or TRBD2 (6 bases each). CDR3 length equals 14 residues. The germline V and J ends were trimmed by 8 bases and 4 bases, with 16 bases remaining between them. The germline gives CDR1 MDHEN, CDR2 SYDVKM. CDR3 DNA: TGTGCCAGCGAGGGGGGCAGTTTTGCAGATACGCAGTATTTT. Its translation: CASEGGSFADTQYF.

V is TRBV15 and J is TRBJ1-1; perhaps TRBD1 as D (6 bases). V was trimmed by 1 base and J by 0 bases, leaving 15 bases between them. CDR1 LNHNV and CDR2 YYDKDF come from the germline V gene (reference sequence). This CDR3 spans 17 amino acids. CDR3 loop: CATSRGTEIVMNTEAFF. The CDR3 DNA reads as TGTGCCACCAGCAGAGGGACAGAAATAGTCATGAACACTGAAGCTTTCTTT. The full variable domain, its missing parts supplied by reference TRBV15 and TRBJ1-1, is DAMVIQNPRYQVTQFGKPVTLSCSQTLNHNVMYWYQQKSSQAPKLLFHYYDKDFNNEADTPDNFQSRRPNTSFCFLDIRSPGLGDTAMYLCATSRGTEIVMNTEAFFGQGTRLTVV.

The chain has TRBV2 and TRBJ1-4; D might be TRBD1 (6 bases). Germline loops: CDR1 SNHLY, CDR2 FYNNEI. The germline V and J ends were trimmed by 4 bases and 12 bases, with 21 bases remaining between them. The length of the CDR3 is 15 residues. CDR3 in DNA: TGTGCCAGCAGTGTAGGGGGGCTAGGCCTGGGGGAACTGTTTTTT. Its translation: CASSVGGLGLGELFF. Looking up the rest from reference TRBV2 and TRBJ1-4 gives the full variable domain: EPEVTQTPSHQVTQMGQEVILRCVPISNHLYFYWYRQILGQKVEFLVSFYNNEISEKSEIFDDQFSVERPDGSNFTLKIRSTKLEDSAMYFCASSVGGLGLGELFFGSGTQLSVL.

Concerning this clone: Different DNA sequences within this sample yield the same CDR3. This chain joins TRBV7-3 and TRBJ1-6, with D hard to call. Trimming took off 5 bases at V and 0 bases at J, with 5 bases between the two ends. Germline CDR1 is SGHTA and CDR2 is FQGTGA. This CDR3 has 14 amino acids. CDR3 nucleotide sequence: TGTGCCAGCAGCCGGAGCTCCTATAATTCACCCCTCCACTTT. This gives the protein CASSRSSYNSPLHF.

The chain has TRBV23-1 and TRBJ2-7; unclear D gene. TRBV23-1 is assigned to the ORF class and has an uncertain function. Trimming took off 0 bases at V and 1 base at J, with 13 bases between the two ends. The CDR3 totals 16 residues. The CDR3: CASSQSKAGSSYEQYF. Written as DNA, the CDR3 is TGCGCCAGCAGTCAATCGAAGGCAGGTTCATCCTACGAGCAGTACTTC.

This clone appeared once. The chain joins TRBV9 to TRBJ2-3; 8 bases fit TRBD2. Germline values: CDR1 SGDLS, CDR2 YYNGEE. This CDR3 has 16 residues. V lost 0 bases, J lost 2 bases, and 5 bases stayed unmatched. The CDR3: CASSVAGTSPTDTQYF. CDR3 sequence (DNA): TGTGCCAGCAGCGTAGCTGGGACTAGTCCCACAGATACGCAGTATTTT.

The chain joins TRBV15 to TRBJ1-2; TRBD1 might be the D (5 bases). The CDR3 consists of 13 residues. Between the trimmed V and J ends, which lost 1 base and 9 bases, there was a span of 12 bases. Germline values: CDR1 LNHNV, CDR2 YYDKDF (reference sequence). CDR3 amino acids: CATSRVSGGSYTF. CDR3 in DNA: TGTGCCACCAGCAGAGTAAGTGGGGGAAGCTACACCTTC.

The gene calls are TRBV13 and TRBJ2-7, with 12 bases fitting TRBD2. The germline CDR1 and CDR2 sequences are PRHDT and FYEKMQ (reference sequence). The V gene end was trimmed by 5 bases and the J gene end by 4 bases; junction bases not matched to a gene: 6. The CDR3 spans 15 residues. The CDR3 protein is CASSARLAGVYEQYF. The CDR3 region has the DNA TGTGCCAGCAGCGCGAGACTAGCGGGAGTGTACGAGCAGTACTTC. The entire variable domain, with the rest obtained from reference TRBV13 and TRBJ2-7, is as follows: AAGVIQSPRHLIKEKRETATLKCYPIPRHDTVYWYQQGPGQDPQFLISFYEKMQSDKGSIPDRFSAQQFSDYHSELNMSSLELGDSALYFCASSARLAGVYEQYFGPGTRLTVT.

The chain has TRBV7-8 and TRBJ1-1; D gene unclear. Germline V gives CDR1 SGHVS, CDR2 FQNEAQ. V was trimmed by 4 bases and J by 7 bases, leaving 16 bases between them. This CDR3 region has 14 residues. This chain's CDR3 is CASSWGNRENEAFF. The CDR3 DNA is TGTGCCAGCAGCTGGGGAAACAGAGAGAATGAAGCTTTCTTT.

The rearrangement uses TRBV15 and TRBJ1-1; D unresolved. This CDR3 region has 16 residues. Germline V gene sequence: CDR1 LNHNV, CDR2 YYDKDF (reference sequence). Deletions cut 6 bases from V and 7 bases from J, with 24 bases between. Here the CDR3 reads CATSNPRAAQGVEAFF. DNA of the CDR3: TGTGCCACCAGTAACCCTAGGGCCGCCCAAGGCGTTGAAGCTTTCTTT.

The chain carries TRBV4-3 and TRBJ2-4; D is tentatively TRBD1 or TRBD2 (5 bases each). The CDR3 length is 13 residues. Germline V gene sequence: CDR1 LGHNA, CDR2 YSLEER. V shed 0 bases and J shed 11 bases, with 11 bases lying between them. CDR3 coding DNA: TGCGCCAGCAGCCAAGAGGGGCTAGCCGTTCAGTACTTC. This gives the protein CASSQEGLAVQYF.